The T cell receptor (beta chain) described here comes from a study of shared T cell receptors in the human thymus. The table came from immunoSEQ multiplex PCR; TCRdb's copy has only in-frame clones and leaves some out. The table includes more than 550,000 clones, approximately 85% detected once. Trimming cost V 3 bases and J 4 bases; bases outside gene matches: 11. This CDR3 region has 16 residues. Germline lookup yields CDR1 SGDLS and CDR2 YYNGEE. Separately, the same data were catalogued under a study of human thymus T cells. This second study notes: Donors were healthy Finnish babies undergoing corrective operations for congenital heart defects. Thymus tissue was removed during corrective cardiac surgery. It looked as if thymic and blood repertoires used V and J genes in a biased way. Related research examined unrelated individuals and reported that their thymic repertoires overlapped highly.

V usage is TRBV9 and J usage is TRBJ2-7; 9 positions match TRBD1. The specimen was thymocytes. This TCR was recovered from a girl in the first two years of life with a congenital heart defect. The CDR3 spells CASSGEQGAAVYEQYF. The CDR3 bases are TGTGCCAGCAGCGGGGAACAGGGGGCGGCCGTATACGAGCAGTACTTC.